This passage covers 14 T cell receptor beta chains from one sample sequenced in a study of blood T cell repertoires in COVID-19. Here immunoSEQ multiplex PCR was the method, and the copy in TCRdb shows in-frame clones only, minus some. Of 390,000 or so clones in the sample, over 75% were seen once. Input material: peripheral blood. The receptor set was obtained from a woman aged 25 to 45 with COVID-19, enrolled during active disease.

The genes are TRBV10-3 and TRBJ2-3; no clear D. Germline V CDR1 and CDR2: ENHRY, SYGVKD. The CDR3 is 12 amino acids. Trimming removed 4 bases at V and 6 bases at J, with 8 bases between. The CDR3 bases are TGTGCCATCAGTGGAGGTGGGGATACGCAGTATTTT. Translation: CAISGGGDTQYF.

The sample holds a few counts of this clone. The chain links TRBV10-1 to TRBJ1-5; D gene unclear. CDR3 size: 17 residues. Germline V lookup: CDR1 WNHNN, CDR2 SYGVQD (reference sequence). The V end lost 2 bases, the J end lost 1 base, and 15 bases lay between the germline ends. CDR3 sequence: CASSEDRQGRSNQPQHF. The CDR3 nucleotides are TGCGCCAGCAGTGAGGATCGACAAGGCAGGAGCAATCAGCCCCAGCATTTT.

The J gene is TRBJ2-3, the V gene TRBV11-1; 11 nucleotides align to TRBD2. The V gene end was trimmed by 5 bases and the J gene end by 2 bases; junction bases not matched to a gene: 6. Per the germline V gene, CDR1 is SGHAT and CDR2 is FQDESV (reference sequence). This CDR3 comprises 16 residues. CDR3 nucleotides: TGTGCCAGCAGCCCTCAGGGACTAGCGGACACAGATACGCAGTATTTT. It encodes CASSPQGLADTDTQYF.

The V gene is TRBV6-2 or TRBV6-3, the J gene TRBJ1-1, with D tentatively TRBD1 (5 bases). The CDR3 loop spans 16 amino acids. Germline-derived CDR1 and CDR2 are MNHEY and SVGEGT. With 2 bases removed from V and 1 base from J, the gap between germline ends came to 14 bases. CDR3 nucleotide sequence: TGTGCCAGCAGTTACCCTCGGGGGGTGGGGAACACTGAAGCTTTCTTT. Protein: CASSYPRGVGNTEAFF.

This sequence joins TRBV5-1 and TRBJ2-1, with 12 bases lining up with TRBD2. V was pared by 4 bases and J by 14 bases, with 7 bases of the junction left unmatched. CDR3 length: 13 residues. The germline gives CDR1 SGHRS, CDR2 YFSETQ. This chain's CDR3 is CASSEGTSGYKFF. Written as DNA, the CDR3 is TGCGCCAGCAGCGAGGGGACTAGCGGGTATAAGTTCTTC.

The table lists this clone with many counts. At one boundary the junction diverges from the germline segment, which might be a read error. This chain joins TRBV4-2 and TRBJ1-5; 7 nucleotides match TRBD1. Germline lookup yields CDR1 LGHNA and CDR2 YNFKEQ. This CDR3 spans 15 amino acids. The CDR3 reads CASSGTDRSDQPQHF. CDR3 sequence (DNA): TGTGCCAGCAGCGGGACAGACCGTAGCGATCAGCCCCAGCATTTT.

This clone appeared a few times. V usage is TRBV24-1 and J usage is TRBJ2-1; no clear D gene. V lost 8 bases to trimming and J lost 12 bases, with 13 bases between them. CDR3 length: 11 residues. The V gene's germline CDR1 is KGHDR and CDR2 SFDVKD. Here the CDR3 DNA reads TGTGCCACCATGTCCGCGTTCGGGCAGTTCTTC. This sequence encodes CATMSAFGQFF.

The CDR3 is CASSPTTGGARYEQYF. CDR3 coding DNA: TGTGCCAGCAGTCCCACGACAGGGGGCGCGAGGTACGAGCAGTACTTC. This chain links TRBV27 with TRBJ2-7; 10 nucleotides line up with TRBD1. The CDR3 is 16 residues long. V gave up 5 bases and J gave up 4 bases; unmatched junction bases: 11. CDR1 is MNHEY and CDR2 is SMNVEV in the germline V gene (reference sequence).

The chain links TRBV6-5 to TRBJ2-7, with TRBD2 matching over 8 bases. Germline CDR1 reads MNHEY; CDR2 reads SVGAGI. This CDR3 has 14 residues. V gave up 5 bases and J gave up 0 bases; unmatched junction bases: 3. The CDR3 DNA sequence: TGTGCCAGCAGTAGCGGGAGAAGCTCCTACGAGCAGTACTTC. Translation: CASSSGRSSYEQYF.

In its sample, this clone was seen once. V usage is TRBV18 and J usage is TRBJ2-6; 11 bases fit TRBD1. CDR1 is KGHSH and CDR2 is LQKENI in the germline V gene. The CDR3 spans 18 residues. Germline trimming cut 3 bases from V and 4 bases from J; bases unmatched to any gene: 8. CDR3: CASSPLRDRGSGANVLTF. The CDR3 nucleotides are TGTGCCAGCTCACCTCTCCGGGACAGGGGGTCCGGGGCCAACGTCCTGACTTTC.

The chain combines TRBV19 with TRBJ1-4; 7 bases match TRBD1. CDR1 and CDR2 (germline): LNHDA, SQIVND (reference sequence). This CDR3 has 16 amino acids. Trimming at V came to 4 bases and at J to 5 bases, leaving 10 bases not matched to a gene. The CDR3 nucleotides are TGTGCCAGTAGTAACACCGGGACAGTAACAAATGAAAAACTGTTTTTT. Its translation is CASSNTGTVTNEKLFF.

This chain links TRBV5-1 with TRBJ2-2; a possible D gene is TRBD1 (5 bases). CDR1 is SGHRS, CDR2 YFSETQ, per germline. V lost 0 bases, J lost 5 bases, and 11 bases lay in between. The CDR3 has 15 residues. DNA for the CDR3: TGCGCCAGCAGCTTGGGACAGAGAGTAACCGGGGAGCTGTTTTTT. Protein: CASSLGQRVTGELFF.

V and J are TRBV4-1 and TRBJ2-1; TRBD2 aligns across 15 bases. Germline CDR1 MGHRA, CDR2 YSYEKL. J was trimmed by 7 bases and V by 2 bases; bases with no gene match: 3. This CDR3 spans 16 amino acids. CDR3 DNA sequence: TGCGCCAGCAGCCAAACCGGGACTAGCGGGAGGAATGAGCAGTTCTTC. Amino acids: CASSQTGTSGRNEQFF.

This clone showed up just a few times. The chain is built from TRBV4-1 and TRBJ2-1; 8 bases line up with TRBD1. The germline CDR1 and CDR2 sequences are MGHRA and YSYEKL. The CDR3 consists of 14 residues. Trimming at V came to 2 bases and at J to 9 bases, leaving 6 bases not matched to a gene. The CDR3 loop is CASSQPDRAGEQFF. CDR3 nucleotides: TGCGCCAGCAGCCAACCGGACAGGGCAGGTGAGCAGTTCTTC.